The 29 T cell receptor beta chains listed next were all sequenced from one sample in a study of cytomegalovirus exposure and HLA in healthy donors. The study ran its PCR with 60 Vbeta and 13 Jbeta primers. Method: immunoSEQ multiplex PCR; TCRdb's copy keeps in-frame clones and lacks some. The table includes about 63,000 clones, around four fifths detected once. Specimen: PBMCs. All receptors come from a woman in her twenties or thirties in good health and CMV-seronegative.

The J gene is TRBJ1-1, the V gene TRBV7-9; 7 bases line up with TRBD1. The trim removed 5 bases at V and 7 bases at J, leaving 10 bases unmatched. The CDR3 is 14 amino acids. Germline V gene lookup returns CDR1 SEHNR and CDR2 FQNEAQ (reference sequence). The CDR3 loop reads CASSPSGTDLEAFF. CDR3 in DNA: TGTGCCAGCAGCCCAAGTGGGACAGACCTTGAAGCTTTCTTT. Complete variable domain (other parts from reference TRBV7-9 and TRBJ1-1): DTGVSQNPRHKITKRGQNVTFRCDPISEHNRLYWYRQTLGQGPEFLTYFQNEAQLEKSRLLSDRFSAERPKGSFSTLEIQRTEQGDSAMYLCASSPSGTDLEAFFGQGTRLTVV.

V and J are TRBV7-2 and TRBJ1-5; 7 bases match TRBD1. Germline V gene lookup returns CDR1 SGHTA and CDR2 FQGNSA. V lost 1 base to trimming and J lost 2 bases; unmatched junction nucleotides: 5. This CDR3 has 16 amino acids. CDR3 amino acids: CASSLDITGGNQPQHF. CDR3 nucleotide sequence: TGTGCCAGCAGCTTAGATATCACAGGGGGCAATCAGCCCCAGCATTTT. Full variable domain (outside the CDR3, taken from reference TRBV7-2 and TRBJ1-5): GAGVSQSPSNKVTEKGKDVELRCDPISGHTALYWYRQSLGQGLEFLIYFQGNSAPDKSGLPSDRFSAERTGGSVSTLTIQRTQQEDSAVYLCASSLDITGGNQPQHFGDGTRLSIL.

The rearrangement uses TRBV7-2 and TRBJ2-2; 13 nucleotides match TRBD2. The V gene end was trimmed by 5 bases and the J gene end by 6 bases; junction bases not matched to a gene: 3. This CDR3 is built from 15 residues. CDR1 SGHTA and CDR2 FQGNSA come from the germline V gene. CDR3: CASSLTSGRAGELFF. The CDR3, as DNA: TGTGCCAGCAGCCTAACTAGCGGGAGGGCCGGGGAGCTGTTTTTT.

This chain links TRBV15 with TRBJ1-2, with D perhaps TRBD1 (6 bases). This CDR3 has 13 amino acids. Germline-derived CDR1 and CDR2 are LNHNV and YYDKDF (reference sequence). V gave up 0 bases and J gave up 8 bases, with 10 bases separating them. CDR3 nucleotides: TGTGCCACCAGCAGAGATTGGGGGCCCGGCTACACCTTC. Residues: CATSRDWGPGYTF.

The chain links TRBV11-2 to TRBJ1-1, with TRBD1 as a possible D gene (5 bases). Germline V gene data show CDR1 as SGHAT and CDR2 as FQNNGV. V was cut by 5 bases and J by 1 base, with 8 bases left in between. The CDR3 runs 13 residues. CDR3 sequence reads: CASSLTGNTEAFF. The CDR3 region has the DNA TGTGCCAGCAGCCTAACAGGGAACACTGAAGCTTTCTTT.

V is TRBV19 and J is TRBJ1-6, with 9 nucleotides matching TRBD1. CDR3 length: 16 amino acids. V was pared by 3 bases and J by 9 bases, with 9 bases of the junction left unmatched. CDR1 and CDR2 (germline): LNHDA, SQIVND (reference sequence). CDR3 sequence: CASSINRGTGSSPLHF. The CDR3 DNA is TGTGCCAGTAGTATCAACCGCGGGACAGGGAGTTCACCCCTCCACTTT.

V gene TRBV7-2 combines with J gene TRBJ1-5; 7 nucleotides line up with TRBD1. Trimming removed 5 bases from V and 9 bases from J; junction bases left unmatched: 10. Germline V gene data show CDR1 as SGHTA and CDR2 as FQGNSA. The CDR3 contains 14 residues. The CDR3 DNA follows: TGTGCCAGCAGCCTTGACAGGGTTAGTCGGCCCCAGCATTTT. The encoded protein is CASSLDRVSRPQHF.

This clone has only one observation. The chain uses TRBV28 and TRBJ1-5, with D possibly being TRBD1 (6 bases). Germline CDR1 MDHEN, CDR2 SYDVKM. There are 15 residues in the CDR3. Trimming took off 5 bases at V and 5 bases at J, with 16 bases between the two ends. Here the CDR3 DNA reads TGTGCCAGCAGTCTGAACAGGGCTCGTGATCAGCCCCAGCATTTT. This translates into CASSLNRARDQPQHF.

The chain is built from TRBV29-1 and TRBJ1-6, with TRBD1 matching 7 bases. This CDR3 has 12 residues. The trim removed 8 bases at V and 4 bases at J, leaving 2 bases unmatched. Germline V gene data show CDR1 as SQVTM and CDR2 as ANQGSEA. The CDR3 reads CSQGQYNSPLHF. DNA for the CDR3: TGCAGCCAGGGACAGTATAATTCACCCCTCCACTTT.

This clone was recorded a few times. CDR3 sequence: CASSPGGLGPQHF. Here the CDR3 DNA reads TGTGCCAGCAGTCCCGGGGGACTAGGGCCCCAGCATTTT. This chain links TRBV2 with TRBJ1-5; a weak D match, TRBD1 (5 bases). CDR1 and CDR2 (germline): SNHLY, FYNNEI. The CDR3 covers 13 residues. Trimming shortened V by 5 bases and J by 9 bases, and 14 bases separated the two germline ends.

This clone was counted a few times. This chain uses TRBV27 with TRBJ2-2; TRBD2 agrees at 9 bases. The CDR3 extends over 16 amino acids. The V segment lost 6 bases and the J segment 0 bases; nucleotides outside the gene matches: 5. Germline V lookup: CDR1 MNHEY, CDR2 SMNVEV (reference sequence). The CDR3 nucleotides read TGTGCCAGCAGCCTCTCTAGCGGGACGAACACCGGGGAGCTGTTTTTT. Its translation: CASSLSSGTNTGELFF.

Concerning this clone itself: Other DNA sequences in this specimen translate into the identical CDR3. The V call is TRBV10-1, the J call TRBJ2-2, with 8 bases aligning to TRBD2. Germline-derived CDR1 and CDR2 are WNHNN and SYGVQD (reference sequence). J gave up 6 bases and V 6 bases, and 0 bases lay outside the gene matches. The CDR3 loop spans 12 amino acids. CDR3 residues: CASSGGAGELFF. The CDR3 nucleotides are TGCGCCAGCAGCGGGGGGGCCGGGGAGCTGTTTTTT.

This clone was found a few times. The chain has TRBV9 and TRBJ2-3; 7 nucleotides align to TRBD1. The CDR3 covers 14 residues. J was trimmed by 5 bases and V by 0 bases; bases with no gene match: 3. Germline CDR1 and CDR2: SGDLS and YYNGEE. CDR3 sequence: CASSVAYRGDTQYF. CDR3 coding DNA: TGTGCCAGCAGCGTAGCCTACAGGGGAGATACGCAGTATTTT.

CDR3: CASSVEGLAGLTDTQYF. In DNA form, the CDR3 reads TGTGCCAGCAGCGTAGAAGGACTAGCGGGGCTCACAGATACGCAGTATTTT. The J gene is TRBJ2-3, the V gene TRBV9, with 12 bases that match TRBD2. The CDR3 runs to 17 residues. Germline V gene data show CDR1 as SGDLS and CDR2 as YYNGEE. Trimming removed 0 bases from V and 2 bases from J; junction bases left unmatched: 4.

V is TRBV7-2 and J is TRBJ1-4; D not certain. This CDR3 region has 14 residues. Germline V CDR1 and CDR2: SGHTA, FQGNSA. The V and J ends lost 5 bases and 4 bases respectively, with 11 bases between them. In nucleotides, the CDR3 is TGTGCCAGCAGCCCCCAACAGTATAATGAAAAACTGTTTTTT. Translating it yields CASSPQQYNEKLFF. Together with reference TRBV7-2 and TRBJ1-4, the CDR3 gives the full variable domain: GAGVSQSPSNKVTEKGKDVELRCDPISGHTALYWYRQSLGQGLEFLIYFQGNSAPDKSGLPSDRFSAERTGGSVSTLTIQRTQQEDSAVYLCASSPQQYNEKLFFGSGTQLSVL.

The V and J genes are TRBV30 and TRBJ1-1; TRBD1 matches 7 bases. Per germline, CDR1 GTSNPN and CDR2 SVGIG (reference sequence). Trimming cost V 0 bases and J 2 bases; bases outside gene matches: 3. There are 14 residues in the CDR3. For the CDR3, the DNA is TGTGCCTGGAGTGTGGGGACAGCCAACACTGAAGCTTTCTTT. Translating gives CAWSVGTANTEAFF.

The gene calls are TRBV16 and TRBJ1-4; no reliable D call. V was cut by 2 bases and J by 5 bases, with 9 bases left in between. The germline V gene has CDR1 KGHSY and CDR2 FQNENV. The CDR3 sequence is 14 residues long. The CDR3 spells CASSQGRINEKLFF. DNA of the CDR3: TGTGCCAGCAGCCAAGGGAGGATAAATGAAAAACTGTTTTTT.

The chain recombines TRBV11-2 with TRBJ1-1, with a possible D match to TRBD1 (5 bases). V was shortened by 5 bases and J by 11 bases, with 15 bases between the two germline ends. CDR3 length: 12 amino acids. The germline CDR1 and CDR2 sequences are SGHAT and FQNNGV. The CDR3 bases are TGTGCCAGCAGCCTCACCCTCGGGGGGGCTTTCTTT. Translating it yields CASSLTLGGAFF.

The V gene is TRBV15, the J gene TRBJ2-3, with D uncertain. Germline-derived CDR1 and CDR2 are LNHNV and YYDKDF (reference sequence). The V and J ends lost 5 bases and 3 bases respectively, with 9 bases between them. CDR3 length equals 13 residues. The CDR3 nucleotides read TGTGCCACCAGCTGGGCCTTTACAGATACGCAGTATTTT. It yields the protein CATSWAFTDTQYF.

The chain links TRBV5-6 to TRBJ2-2, with TRBD1 as a possible D gene (5 bases). V was shortened by 0 bases and J by 1 base, with 7 bases between the two germline ends. Germline loops: CDR1 SGHDT, CDR2 YYEEEE. CDR3 length equals 15 residues. The CDR3 nucleotides are TGTGCCAGCAGCTTGGACACAGGGAACACCGGGGAGCTGTTTTTT. This translates into CASSLDTGNTGELFF.

The CDR3 DNA is TGTGCCAGCTCACCACGAGGGGCAGGGGACTATGGCTACACCTTC. Its protein is CASSPRGAGDYGYTF. This chain links TRBV18 with TRBJ1-2; tentative D call: TRBD1 (6 bases). CDR3 length: 15 amino acids. V was trimmed by 1 base and J by 3 bases, leaving 12 bases between them. CDR1 is KGHSH and CDR2 is LQKENI in the germline V gene.

This chain connects TRBV19 to TRBJ2-7, with 7 bases aligning to TRBD1. Trimming at V came to 6 bases and at J to 3 bases, leaving 5 bases not matched to a gene. Germline CDR1 and CDR2: LNHDA and SQIVND (reference sequence). The CDR3 is 13 residues long. The CDR3 protein is CASRCQGVYEQYV. CDR3 nucleotide sequence: TGTGCCAGTAGATGCCAGGGGGTCTACGAGCAGTACGTC.

V and J are TRBV7-8 and TRBJ2-7; 8 bases map to TRBD1. Germline assignment: CDR1 SGHVS and CDR2 FQNEAQ. CDR3 size: 15 residues. Losses at the gene ends were 5 bases for V and 4 bases for J; bases not matched to a gene: 10. The chain's CDR3 is CASSAPGQEKYEQYF. CDR3 coding DNA: TGTGCCAGCAGCGCACCGGGACAGGAGAAATACGAGCAGTACTTC.

This clone was seen more than once but under ten times. The chain combines TRBV6-1 with TRBJ1-2; D unclear. Germline CDR1 is MNHNS and CDR2 is SASEGT. The CDR3 has 14 amino acids. With 4 bases removed from V and 3 bases from J, the gap between germline ends came to 12 bases. CDR3 protein: CASSASRWDYGYTF. CDR3 in DNA: TGTGCCAGCAGTGCCTCCAGGTGGGACTATGGCTACACCTTC.

This chain joins TRBV5-6 and TRBJ2-5, with 7 bases matching TRBD1. Per the germline V gene, CDR1 is SGHDT and CDR2 is YYEEEE. V lost 2 bases and J lost 4; bases outside the gene matches: 2. CDR3 size: 13 residues. The CDR3 DNA sequence: TGTGCCAGCAGCTTCGCAGGGGGAGAGACCCAGTACTTC. This translates into CASSFAGGETQYF. Full variable domain (rest looked up from reference TRBV5-6 and TRBJ2-5): DAGVTQSPTHLIKTRGQQVTLRCSPKSGHDTVSWYQQALGQGPQFIFQYYEEEERQRGNFPDRFSGHQFPNYSSELNVNALLLGDSALYLCASSFAGGETQYFGPGTRLLVL.

The V gene is TRBV18, the J gene TRBJ2-1, with 9 nucleotides matching TRBD2. Trimming took 0 bases from V and 0 from J; bases not matched to a gene: 0. This CDR3 has 16 amino acids. Germline V CDR1 and CDR2: KGHSH, LQKENI. This CDR3 is CASSPPSGSSYNEQFF. In DNA form, the CDR3 reads TGTGCCAGCTCACCACCTAGCGGGAGCTCCTACAATGAGCAGTTCTTC.

The chain links TRBV6-5 to TRBJ1-1, with D possibly being TRBD1 (5 bases). Germline assignment: CDR1 MNHEY and CDR2 SVGAGI. There are 13 residues in the CDR3. The ends were cut back, 0 bases at V and 7 bases at J, with 9 bases in the middle. This CDR3 is CASSYSKGLEAFF. CDR3 DNA: TGTGCCAGCAGTTACTCGAAGGGGCTTGAAGCTTTCTTT.

The rearrangement uses TRBV18 and TRBJ2-2; 8 bases fit TRBD2. Germline CDR1 KGHSH, CDR2 LQKENI. The CDR3 spans 14 residues. Unmatched junction bases numbered 6, after V lost 6 bases and J lost 6 bases. In nucleotides, the CDR3 is TGTGCCAGCTCTCCGAGCGGGGGAGCCGGGGAGCTGTTTTTT. This sequence encodes CASSPSGGAGELFF.

V gene TRBV5-6 combines with J gene TRBJ2-5; 9 bases are shared with TRBD1. The junction had 6 bases not matched to a gene; V was cut back by 3 bases and J by 0 bases. The CDR3 runs to 16 residues. The germline V gene encodes CDR1 SGHDT and CDR2 YYEEEE. The CDR3 protein is CASSWGQGQYQETQYF. The CDR3 region has the DNA TGTGCCAGCAGCTGGGGACAGGGCCAGTACCAAGAGACCCAGTACTTC.